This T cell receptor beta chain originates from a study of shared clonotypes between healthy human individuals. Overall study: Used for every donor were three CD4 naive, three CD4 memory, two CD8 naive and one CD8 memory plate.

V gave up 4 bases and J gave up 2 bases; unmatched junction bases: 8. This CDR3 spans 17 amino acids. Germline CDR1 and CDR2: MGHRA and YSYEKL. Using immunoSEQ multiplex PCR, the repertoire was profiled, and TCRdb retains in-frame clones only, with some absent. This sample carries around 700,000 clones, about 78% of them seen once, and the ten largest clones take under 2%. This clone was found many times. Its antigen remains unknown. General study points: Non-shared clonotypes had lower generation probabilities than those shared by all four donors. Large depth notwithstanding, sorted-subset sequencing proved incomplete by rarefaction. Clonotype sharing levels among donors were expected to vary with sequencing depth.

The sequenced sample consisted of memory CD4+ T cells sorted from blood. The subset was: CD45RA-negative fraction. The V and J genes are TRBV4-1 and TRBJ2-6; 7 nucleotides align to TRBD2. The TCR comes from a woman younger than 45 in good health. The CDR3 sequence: CASSRSPSGAGANVLTF. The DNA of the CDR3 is TGCGCCAGCAGCCGAAGTCCGAGCGGGGCTGGGGCCAACGTCCTGACTTTC.